The 9 T cell receptor beta chains below all came from one sample that was sequenced in a study of vaccination effects on CD4 cells after COVID-19. ViraFEST assay sequencing came after antigen-specific CD4+ T cells were expanded with viral peptide pools. Isolating CD4+ T cells followed less than 12 days of culture. The vaccine recipients had no prior SARS-CoV-2 infection, with negative nucleocapsid antibodies. Only in-frame clones appear in the TCRdb table, and some are missing; sequencing was by immunoSEQ multiplex PCR. The table lists about 73,000 clones, about four fifths of them singletons. No antigens are known for them. The specimen comprised CD4+ T cells from PBMCs cultured with HCoV-NL63 spike peptides, sampled before COVID-19 vaccination. These receptors came from a human donor who received a COVID-19 vaccine.

The sample holds one count of this clone. The rearrangement links TRBV6-2 or TRBV6-3 to TRBJ2-1; 7 nucleotides agree with TRBD2. The V segment lost 0 bases and the J segment 2 bases; nucleotides outside the gene matches: 1. Germline lookup yields CDR1 MNHEY and CDR2 SVGEGT. CDR3 size: 15 residues. This chain's CDR3 is CASSYSRGAYNEQFF. The CDR3 region has the DNA TGTGCCAGCAGTTACTCTCGGGGGGCCTACAATGAGCAGTTCTTC.

V usage is TRBV7-3 and J usage is TRBJ2-1, with D maybe TRBD1 (6 bases). V was pared by 4 bases and J by 2 bases, with 9 bases between. CDR3 length equals 14 residues. CDR1 is SGHTA, CDR2 FQGTGA, per germline. This chain's CDR3 is CASSSTGTYNEQFF. For the CDR3, the DNA is TGTGCCAGCAGCTCCACAGGGACCTACAATGAGCAGTTCTTC.

V is TRBV2 and J is TRBJ2-5, with D possibly TRBD2 on 5 matching bases. V lost 10 bases to trimming and J lost 1 base, with 13 bases between them. The CDR3 extends over 13 amino acids. Germline V CDR1 and CDR2: SNHLY, FYNNEI. CDR3 amino acids: CATSAGPQETQYF. CDR3 nucleotide sequence: TGTGCCACTTCCGCGGGCCCCCAAGAGACCCAGTACTTC.

The chain combines TRBV7-8 with TRBJ1-6; maybe TRBD1 (6 bases). The germline V gene has CDR1 SGHVS and CDR2 FQNEAQ. V was pared by 4 bases and J by 7 bases, with 14 bases between. The CDR3 is 15 amino acids. CDR3 residues: CASSSSGGGNSPLHF. CDR3 DNA sequence: TGTGCCAGCAGCTCGTCGGGAGGGGGGAATTCACCCCTCCACTTT.

The V gene is TRBV10-2, the J gene TRBJ1-1, with a weak D call TRBD1 (5 bases). Trimming cost V 8 bases and J 4 bases, with 11 bases left between them. Germline assignment: CDR1 WSHSY and CDR2 SAAADI. The CDR3 runs 12 residues. CDR3 coding DNA: TGCGCCAGCTGGGGGGGGTTCACTGAAGCTTTCTTT. It specifies CASWGGFTEAFF.

This rearrangement joins TRBV15 to TRBJ2-3, with 7 bases aligning to TRBD2. The junction had 5 bases not matched to a gene; V was cut back by 3 bases and J by 2 bases. The germline V gene encodes CDR1 LNHNV and CDR2 YYDKDF (reference sequence). The CDR3 loop spans 15 amino acids. The CDR3 sequence is CATSSFGGYTDTQYF. The CDR3 coding sequence is TGTGCCACCAGCAGTTTCGGGGGGTACACAGATACGCAGTATTTT. Full variable domain (missing parts from reference TRBV15 and TRBJ2-3): DAMVIQNPRYQVTQFGKPVTLSCSQTLNHNVMYWYQQKSSQAPKLLFHYYDKDFNNEADTPDNFQSRRPNTSFCFLDIRSPGLGDTAMYLCATSSFGGYTDTQYFGPGTRLTVL.

The V call is TRBV7-2, the J call TRBJ2-5, with D perhaps TRBD1 (5 bases). This CDR3 is built from 12 residues. V lost 5 bases and J 7 bases, leaving 11 bases between the germline ends. The germline V gene has CDR1 SGHTA and CDR2 FQGNSA. In nucleotides, the CDR3 is TGTGCCAGCAGCCAAGGAAGGGGGACCCAGTACTTC. Amino acids: CASSQGRGTQYF.

This clone has just a few counts. The chain has TRBV6-2 or TRBV6-3 and TRBJ1-1; 8 positions agree with TRBD1. Per germline, CDR1 MNHEY and CDR2 SVGEGT. The CDR3 consists of 16 residues. V was clipped by 5 bases and J by 2 bases; unmatched bases: 10. The CDR3 DNA follows: TGTGCCAGCAGTAACCAACAGGGGGGTGGTAACACTGAAGCTTTCTTT. Protein sequence: CASSNQQGGGNTEAFF.

The chain joins TRBV7-2 to TRBJ2-2; D possibly matches TRBD1 or TRBD2 (5 bases each). Germline assignment: CDR1 SGHTA and CDR2 FQGNSA. V shed 5 bases and J shed 3 bases, with 22 bases lying between them. CDR3 length: 18 amino acids. CDR3 in amino acids: CASSLPRGSSRDTGELFF. The CDR3 coding sequence is TGTGCCAGCAGCCTTCCCCGGGGCTCCTCGCGGGACACCGGGGAGCTGTTTTTT.